This TCR beta chain was sequenced during a study of blood T cell repertoires in COVID-19. As for the study in general: Samples of COVID-19 (acute and convalescent) were obtained from the United States, Italy and Spain.

Per the original methods: Cell counts per sample came from amplifying reference gene primers. Measured with immunoSEQ multiplex PCR; TCRdb has only the in-frame clones, and not every one. V, J and clone size are taken as reported in that table, and D and trimming were inferred from the DNA itself. Of some 110,000 clones in the sample, 75% to 90% were seen once. This clone showed up just once. This CDR3 is 14 amino acids long. The V end was cut by 0 bases, the J end by 7 bases, with 10 bases between. Germline V CDR1 and CDR2: SGHRS, YFSETQ. What was sequenced was peripheral blood. The source of this sequence is a human donor in a cohort sampled during active COVID-19. The rearrangement links TRBV5-1 to TRBJ1-4; weak D call: TRBD1 (5 bases). The CDR3 loop is CASSLVAGGEKLFF. DNA for the CDR3: TGCGCCAGCAGCTTGGTCGCGGGGGGTGAAAAACTGTTTTTT.